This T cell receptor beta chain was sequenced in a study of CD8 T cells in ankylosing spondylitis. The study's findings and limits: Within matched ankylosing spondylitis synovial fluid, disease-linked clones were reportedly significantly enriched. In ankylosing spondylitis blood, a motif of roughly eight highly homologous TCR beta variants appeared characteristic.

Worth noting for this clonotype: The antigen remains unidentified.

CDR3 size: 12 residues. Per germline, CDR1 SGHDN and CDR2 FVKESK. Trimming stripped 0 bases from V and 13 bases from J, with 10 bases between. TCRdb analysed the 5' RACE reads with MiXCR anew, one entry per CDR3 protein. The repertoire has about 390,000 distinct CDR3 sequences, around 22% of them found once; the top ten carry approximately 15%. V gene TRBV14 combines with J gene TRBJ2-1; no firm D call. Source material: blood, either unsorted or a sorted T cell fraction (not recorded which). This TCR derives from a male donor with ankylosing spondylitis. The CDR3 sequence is CASSQERIIQFF. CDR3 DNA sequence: TGTGCCAGCAGCCAAGAGCGAATAATCCAGTTCTTC.